The rows below give T cell receptor beta chains drawn from one sample of a study of cytomegalovirus exposure and HLA in healthy donors. TCRdb's copy holds only in-frame clones and misses some; the assay was immunoSEQ multiplex PCR. The table lists 150,000 to 200,000 clones, 79% of them singletons. The sequenced sample was PBMCs. The receptors were gathered from a woman between 50 and 59 years old in good health and CMV-seronegative. The CDR3 runs from the conserved cysteine through the conserved F or W. A D gene is named only where the DNA matches it firmly. Rows may omit the clone size; those that give it use once, few, many or a size class.

V gene: TRBV7-2; J gene: TRBJ2-2; D gene: TRBD1; clone size: -; CDR3 protein: CASSLGAAGGTAGELFF; CDR3 DNA: TGTGCCAGCAGCCTCGGGGCAGCAGGGGGCACGGCCGGGGAGCTGTTTTTT
V gene: TRBV27; J gene: TRBJ1-1; D gene: TRBD1; clone size: -; CDR3 protein: CASGSRGSTEAFF; CDR3 DNA: TGTGCCAGCGGAAGCAGGGGGAGCACTGAAGCTTTCTTT
V gene: TRBV19; J gene: TRBJ1-4; D gene: -; clone size: -; CDR3 protein: CASSRQSGNEKLFF; CDR3 DNA: TGTGCCAGTAGCCGACAGTCAGGGAATGAAAAACTGTTTTTT
V gene: TRBV4-3; J gene: TRBJ1-1; D gene: -; clone size: few; CDR3 protein: CASSHRDIGWTEAFF; CDR3 DNA: TGCGCCAGCAGTCATCGGGACATAGGGTGGACTGAAGCTTTCTTT
V gene: TRBV5-1; J gene: TRBJ2-7; D gene: -; clone size: -; CDR3 protein: CASSLPGVDEQYF; CDR3 DNA: TGCGCCAGCAGCTTGCCCGGGGTCGACGAGCAGTACTTC
V gene: TRBV7-9; J gene: TRBJ2-3; D gene: TRBD2; clone size: -; CDR3 protein: CASSLVGGREADTQYF; CDR3 DNA: TGTGCCAGCAGCTTAGTTGGCGGGAGGGAGGCAGATACGCAGTATTTT
V gene: TRBV5-1; J gene: TRBJ2-7; D gene: -; clone size: -; CDR3 protein: CASSARDSNPHLYEQYF; CDR3 DNA: TGCGCCAGCAGCGCGCGGGACTCAAATCCCCACCTCTACGAGCAGTACTTC
V gene: TRBV5-1; J gene: TRBJ1-2; D gene: -; clone size: -; CDR3 protein: CASSLDRAGYTF; CDR3 DNA: TGCGCCAGCAGCTTGGACAGGGCCGGCTACACCTTC
V gene: TRBV19; J gene: TRBJ2-1; D gene: TRBD2; clone size: -; CDR3 protein: CASSSAGATMDEQFF; CDR3 DNA: TGTGCCAGTAGTTCAGCGGGAGCCACTATGGATGAGCAGTTCTTC
V gene: TRBV2; J gene: TRBJ1-2; D gene: -; clone size: few; CDR3 protein: CASRWSTNYGYTF; CDR3 DNA: TGTGCCAGCAGGTGGAGTACTAACTATGGCTACACCTTC